These 2 T cell receptor beta chains share one sample of origin, sequenced in a study of T cells in Graves' hyperthyroidism and ophthalmopathy. The CDR3 regions of TCR beta were amplified from RNA transcripts. The primer set for the first-round RT-PCR of the TCR CDR3 was HTBI. TCRdb recomputed calls from the multiplex PCR reads with MiXCR, one row per CDR3 protein. This table holds about 300,000 distinct CDR3 sequences, roughly 18% found once. Input material: blood. All receptors derive from a man aged 45-65 years with Graves' ophthalmopathy.

The CDR3 DNA sequence: TGTGCCAGCAGTGAACTAGCGGGAGTCCGGGGTGAGCAGTTCTTC. Protein: CASSELAGVRGEQFF. The chain links TRBV2 to TRBJ2-1; 10 nucleotides line up with TRBD2. The CDR3 loop spans 15 amino acids. V lost 2 bases and J lost 9; bases outside the gene matches: 7. Germline V gene sequence: CDR1 SNHLY, CDR2 FYNNEI. Full variable domain (remainder filled in from reference TRBV2 and TRBJ2-1): EPEVTQTPSHQVTQMGQEVILRCVPISNHLYFYWYRQILGQKVEFLVSFYNNEISEKSEIFDDQFSVERPDGSNFTLKIRSTKLEDSAMYFCASSELAGVRGEQFFGPGTRLTVL.

This chain connects TRBV12-3 or TRBV12-4 to TRBJ2-1; D unresolved. Trimming shortened V by 6 bases and J by 0 bases, and 15 bases separated the two germline ends. CDR3 length equals 16 residues. CDR3 in amino acids: CASSRSAQPSYNEQFF. The CDR3 nucleotides are TGTGCCAGCAGCCGATCAGCCCAACCCTCCTACAATGAGCAGTTCTTC.